These T cell receptor beta chains were read from a single sample in a study of blood T cell repertoires in COVID-19. Here immunoSEQ multiplex PCR was the method, and the copy in TCRdb shows in-frame clones only, minus some. Of about 170,000 clones in the sample, about 91% were seen once. Input material: PBMCs or T cells enriched from blood (not recorded which). Receptor source: a woman younger than 35 who had recovered from COVID-19. Each CDR3 is given with its conserved first and last residue.

v_gene	j_gene	CDR3aa
TRBV4-3	TRBJ1-4	CASSRTGIGGNEKLFF
TRBV18	TRBJ2-2	CASSPQGPNTGELFF
TRBV7-9	TRBJ1-5	CASSLAPGQGEQPQHF
TRBV15	TRBJ1-1	CATSRAGRGLLIRNTEAFF
TRBV6-5	TRBJ2-6	CASSSRGSGANVLTF
TRBV5-1	TRBJ1-3	CASSFSGTTDTIYF
TRBV28	TRBJ2-7	CASSSPGTTRSEQYF
TRBV10-1	TRBJ1-5	CASFGGGLGSNQPQHF
TRBV19	TRBJ2-5	CASSIRGETQYF
TRBV2	TRBJ2-3	CASSEDTLRTDTQYF
TRBV12-5	TRBJ2-6	CASGPGQGSGANVLTF
TRBV7-2	TRBJ2-3	CASSLAGQGAIDTQYF
TRBV6-5	TRBJ2-7	CASRNGVGGAGTVDF
TRBV6-2/TRBV6-3	TRBJ2-1	CASSYVGTGGFF
TRBV7-2	TRBJ1-3	CASRSYAARGNTIYF
TRBV25-1	TRBJ2-5	CASSEFPGTGETQYF
TRBV6-5	TRBJ1-6	CASSSWTGDSPLHF
TRBV4-1	TRBJ2-3	CASSRGLAVSTDTQYF